This paragraph covers one TCR beta chain sequence. Its antigen is not identified. Expressed TCRB transcripts got sequenced, as all isolated RNA was reverse transcribed. The protocol was immunoSEQ multiplex PCR, while the TCRdb copy is restricted to in-frame clones and leaves out a portion. The table has roughly 140,000 clones, 48% seen once. This sample stems from a study of beta chain features in type 1 diabetes. Germline V gives CDR1 SGHVS, CDR2 FNYEAQ. The CDR3 covers 14 residues. Trimming removed 3 bases from V and 3 bases from J; junction bases left unmatched: 1. Whole-study findings and limits: The study found that naive, central memory and Treg TCRB repertoires appeared more similar in patients than in healthy donors. In all four CD4+ subsets, TCRB CDR3 length was significantly, moderately reduced in type 1 diabetes.

Sorted populations all exceeded 95% purity. The J gene is TRBJ1-1, the V gene TRBV7-6, with 10 bases that match TRBD1. The sample comprised Tregs from blood. The origin of this receptor is a man aged 18 to 30 in good health. CDR3 in amino acids: CASSLDRGYTEAFF. CDR3 nucleotide sequence: TGTGCCAGCAGCTTGGACAGGGGGTACACTGAAGCTTTCTTT. Based on the CDR3 plus reference TRBV7-6 and TRBJ1-1, the full variable domain is GAGVSQSPRYKVTKRGQDVALRCDPISGHVSLYWYRQALGQGPEFLTYFNYEAQQDKSGLPNDRFSAERPEGSISTLTIQRTEQRDSAMYRCASSLDRGYTEAFFGQGTRLTVV.